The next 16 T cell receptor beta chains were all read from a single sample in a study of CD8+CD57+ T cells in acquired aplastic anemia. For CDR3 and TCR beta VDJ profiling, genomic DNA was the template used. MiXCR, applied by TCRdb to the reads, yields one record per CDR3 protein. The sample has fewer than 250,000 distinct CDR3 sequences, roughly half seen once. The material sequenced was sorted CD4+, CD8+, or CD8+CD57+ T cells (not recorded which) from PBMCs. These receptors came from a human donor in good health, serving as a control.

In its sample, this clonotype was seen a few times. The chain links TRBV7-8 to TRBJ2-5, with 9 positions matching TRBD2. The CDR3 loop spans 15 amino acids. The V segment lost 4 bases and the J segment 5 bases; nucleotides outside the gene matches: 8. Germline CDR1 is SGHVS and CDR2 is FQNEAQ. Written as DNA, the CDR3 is TGTGCCAGCAGCTCTCGGCGGGGGGGGATGGAGACCCAGTACTTC. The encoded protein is CASSSRRGGMETQYF.

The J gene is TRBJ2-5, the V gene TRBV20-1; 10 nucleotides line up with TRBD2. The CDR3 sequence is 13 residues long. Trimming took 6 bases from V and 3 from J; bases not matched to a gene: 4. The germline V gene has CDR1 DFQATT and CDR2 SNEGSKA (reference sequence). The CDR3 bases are TGCAGTGCAGAGCGGGGGGGCAAAGAGACCCAGTACTTC. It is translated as CSAERGGKETQYF.

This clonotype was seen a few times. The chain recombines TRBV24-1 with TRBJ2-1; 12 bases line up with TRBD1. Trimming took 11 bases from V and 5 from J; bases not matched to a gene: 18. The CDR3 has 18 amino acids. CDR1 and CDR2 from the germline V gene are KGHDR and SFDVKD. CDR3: CAIESAVPGQGAHNEQFF. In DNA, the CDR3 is TGTGCCATCGAGTCCGCGGTTCCGGGACAGGGGGCACACAATGAGCAGTTCTTC.

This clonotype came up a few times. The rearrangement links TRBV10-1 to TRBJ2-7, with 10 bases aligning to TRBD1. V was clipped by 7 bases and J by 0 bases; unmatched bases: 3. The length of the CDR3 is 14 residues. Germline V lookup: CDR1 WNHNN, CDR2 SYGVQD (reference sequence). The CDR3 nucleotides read TGCGCCAGCATGGGGACAGGGGTCTCCTACGAGCAGTACTTC. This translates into CASMGTGVSYEQYF.

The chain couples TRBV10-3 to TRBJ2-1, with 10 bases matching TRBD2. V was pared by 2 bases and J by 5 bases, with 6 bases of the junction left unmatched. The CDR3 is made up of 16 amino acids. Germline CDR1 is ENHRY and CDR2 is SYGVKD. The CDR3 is CAISEKRTSGDNEQFF. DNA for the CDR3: TGTGCCATCAGTGAGAAGAGGACTAGCGGAGACAATGAGCAGTTCTTC.

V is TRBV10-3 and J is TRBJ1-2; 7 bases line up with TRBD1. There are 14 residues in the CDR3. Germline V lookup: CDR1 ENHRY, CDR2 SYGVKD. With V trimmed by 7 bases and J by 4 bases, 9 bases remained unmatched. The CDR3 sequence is CAITRDRSSYGYTF. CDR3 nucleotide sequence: TGTGCCATCACAAGGGACAGAAGTTCCTATGGCTACACCTTC.

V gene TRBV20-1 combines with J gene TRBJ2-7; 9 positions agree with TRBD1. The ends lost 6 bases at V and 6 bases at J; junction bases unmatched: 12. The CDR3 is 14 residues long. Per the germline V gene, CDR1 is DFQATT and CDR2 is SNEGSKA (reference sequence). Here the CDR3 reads CSAPNRGQGAEQYF. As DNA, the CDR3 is TGCAGTGCGCCTAACAGGGGACAGGGAGCCGAGCAGTACTTC.

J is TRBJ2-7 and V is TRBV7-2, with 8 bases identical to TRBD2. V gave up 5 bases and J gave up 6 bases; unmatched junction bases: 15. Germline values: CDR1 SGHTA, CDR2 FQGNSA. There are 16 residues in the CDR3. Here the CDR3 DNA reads TGTGCCAGCAGCCCTACAGCGGGGGCAGAGACCCTCGAGCAGTACTTC. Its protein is CASSPTAGAETLEQYF.

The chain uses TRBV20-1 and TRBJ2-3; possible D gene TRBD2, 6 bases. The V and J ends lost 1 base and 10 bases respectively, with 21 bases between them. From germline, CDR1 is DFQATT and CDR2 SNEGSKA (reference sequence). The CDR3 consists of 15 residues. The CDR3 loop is CSARVGVGGPGAQYF. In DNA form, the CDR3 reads TGCAGTGCTAGAGTGGGGGTCGGAGGGCCTGGGGCGCAGTATTTT.

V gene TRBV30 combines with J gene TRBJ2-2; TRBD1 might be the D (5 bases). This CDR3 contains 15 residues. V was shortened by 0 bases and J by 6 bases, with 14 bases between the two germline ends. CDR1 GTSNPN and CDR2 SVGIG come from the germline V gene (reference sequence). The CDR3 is CAWSVRLLGPGELFF. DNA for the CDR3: TGTGCCTGGAGTGTACGGCTCTTGGGGCCCGGGGAGCTGTTTTTT.

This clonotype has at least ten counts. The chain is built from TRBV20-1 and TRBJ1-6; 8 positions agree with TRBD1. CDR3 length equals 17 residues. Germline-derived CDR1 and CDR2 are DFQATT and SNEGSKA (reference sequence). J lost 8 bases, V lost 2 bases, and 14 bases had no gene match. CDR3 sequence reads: CSARSYSGTGVYSPLHF. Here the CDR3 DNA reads TGCAGTGCTAGATCTTACTCCGGGACAGGCGTATATTCACCCCTCCACTTT.

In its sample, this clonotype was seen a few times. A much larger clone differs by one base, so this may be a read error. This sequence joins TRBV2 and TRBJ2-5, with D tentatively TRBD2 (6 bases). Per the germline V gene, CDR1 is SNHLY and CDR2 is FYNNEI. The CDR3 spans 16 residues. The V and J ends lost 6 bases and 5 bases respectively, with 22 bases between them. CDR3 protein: CASSLPPELAKETQYF. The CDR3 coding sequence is TGTGCCAGCAGCCTACCCCCGGAACTAGCTAAGGAGACCCAGTACTTC.

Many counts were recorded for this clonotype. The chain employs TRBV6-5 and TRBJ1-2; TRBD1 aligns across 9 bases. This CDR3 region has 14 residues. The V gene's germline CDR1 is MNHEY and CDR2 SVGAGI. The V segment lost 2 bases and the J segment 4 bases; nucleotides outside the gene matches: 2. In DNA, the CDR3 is TGTGCCAGCAGTTACGGGGACAGGGTCTATGGCTACACCTTC. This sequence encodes CASSYGDRVYGYTF.

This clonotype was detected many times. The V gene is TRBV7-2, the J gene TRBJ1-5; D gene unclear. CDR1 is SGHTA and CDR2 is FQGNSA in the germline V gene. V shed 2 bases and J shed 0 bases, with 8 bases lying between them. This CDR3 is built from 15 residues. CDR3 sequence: CASSLMGYSNQPQHF. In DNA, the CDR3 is TGTGCCAGCAGCTTAATGGGGTATAGCAATCAGCCCCAGCATTTT.

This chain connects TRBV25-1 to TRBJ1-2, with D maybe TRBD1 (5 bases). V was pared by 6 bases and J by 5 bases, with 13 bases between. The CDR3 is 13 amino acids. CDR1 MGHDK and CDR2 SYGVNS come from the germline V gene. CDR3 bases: TGTGCCAGCAGCCTATCAGACAGATATGGCTACACCTTC. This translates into CASSLSDRYGYTF.

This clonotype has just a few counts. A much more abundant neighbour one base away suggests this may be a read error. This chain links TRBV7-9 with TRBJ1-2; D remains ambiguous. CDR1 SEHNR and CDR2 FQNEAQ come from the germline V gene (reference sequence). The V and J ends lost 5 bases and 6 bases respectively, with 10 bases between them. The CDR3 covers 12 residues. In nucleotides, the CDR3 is TGTGCCAGCAGCATATGGCTTAATGGCTACACCTTC. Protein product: CASSIWLNGYTF.